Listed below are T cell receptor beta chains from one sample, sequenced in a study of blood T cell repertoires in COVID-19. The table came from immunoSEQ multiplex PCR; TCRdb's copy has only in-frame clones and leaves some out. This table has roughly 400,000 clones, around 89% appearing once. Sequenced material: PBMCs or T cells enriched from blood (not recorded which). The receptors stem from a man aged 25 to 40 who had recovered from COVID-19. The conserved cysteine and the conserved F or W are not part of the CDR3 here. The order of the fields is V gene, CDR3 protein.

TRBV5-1	ASSEGDYNEQF
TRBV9	ASSVGHTDQPQH
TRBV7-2	ASSSNRDTEAF
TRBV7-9	AASQRFGTGAF
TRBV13	ASSPKTAANYGYT
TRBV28	ASSLSRGYT
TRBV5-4	ASSPTGVNTEAF
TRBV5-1	ASSLGQTPGTEAF
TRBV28	ASSPQGVKGNEKLF
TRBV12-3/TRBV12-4	ASKDGTSNIQY
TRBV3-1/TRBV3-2	ASSQGELAYTGELF